This T cell receptor beta chain was found in a study of blood T cells in healthy people across ages. CDR1 SGHAT and CDR2 FQDESV come from the germline V gene (reference sequence). The length of the CDR3 is 13 residues. The germline V and J ends were trimmed by 4 bases and 8 bases, with 14 bases remaining between them. Overall study results and limits: The long-lived group displayed more naive CD4+ cells, plus higher diversity, than the aged donors did.

A sample-barcoded 5' primer and a J-beta primer mix were used in a second PCR of roughly 7 to 11 cycles. TCRdb processed the 5' RACE reads anew with MiXCR; each CDR3 protein has one entry. The profile shows 780,000 or so distinct CDR3 sequences, approximately 25% of them singletons. A word on this clonotype: The antigen remains unidentified.

These same data were also listed under a study on T cells of mothers and their children.

V usage is TRBV11-1 and J usage is TRBJ1-1; tentatively, D is TRBD1 (6 bases). The sequence derives from a boy aged 10-17 years in good health. Sequenced material: blood. Written as DNA, the CDR3 is TGTGCCAGCAGCTCGGACAGAGCCACGGAAGCTTTCTTT. The encoded protein is CASSSDRATEAFF. The complete variable domain, with remaining parts taken from reference TRBV11-1 and TRBJ1-1, reads EAEVAQSPRYKITEKSQAVAFWCDPISGHATLYWYRQILGQGPELLVQFQDESVVDDSQLPKDRFSAERLKGVDSTLKIQPAELGDSAMYLCASSSDRATEAFFGQGTRLTVV.